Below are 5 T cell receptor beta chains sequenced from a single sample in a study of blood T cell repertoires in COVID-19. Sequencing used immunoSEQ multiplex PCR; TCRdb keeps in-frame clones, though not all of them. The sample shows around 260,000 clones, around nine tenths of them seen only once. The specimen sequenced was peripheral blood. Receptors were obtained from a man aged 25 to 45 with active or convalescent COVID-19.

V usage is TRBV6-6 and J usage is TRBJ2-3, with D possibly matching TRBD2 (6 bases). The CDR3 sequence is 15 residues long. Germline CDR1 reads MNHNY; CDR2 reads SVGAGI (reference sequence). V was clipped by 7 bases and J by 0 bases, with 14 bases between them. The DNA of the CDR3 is TGTGCCAGCATTGGGTTTCGGGGGAGCACAGATACGCAGTATTTT. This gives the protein CASIGFRGSTDTQYF.

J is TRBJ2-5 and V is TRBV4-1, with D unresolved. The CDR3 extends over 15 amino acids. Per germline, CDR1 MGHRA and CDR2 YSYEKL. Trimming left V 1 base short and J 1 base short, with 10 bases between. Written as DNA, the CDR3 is TGCGCCAGCAGCCAAGGTACAACCCTCCAAGAGACCCAGTACTTC. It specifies CASSQGTTLQETQYF.

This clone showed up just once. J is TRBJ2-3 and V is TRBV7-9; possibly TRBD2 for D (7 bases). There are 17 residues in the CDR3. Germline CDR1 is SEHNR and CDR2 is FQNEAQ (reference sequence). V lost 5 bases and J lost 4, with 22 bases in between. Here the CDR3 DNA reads TGTGCCAGCAGCCCAAAAATGCGGGGGCCCCACGCAGATACGCAGTATTTT. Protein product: CASSPKMRGPHADTQYF.

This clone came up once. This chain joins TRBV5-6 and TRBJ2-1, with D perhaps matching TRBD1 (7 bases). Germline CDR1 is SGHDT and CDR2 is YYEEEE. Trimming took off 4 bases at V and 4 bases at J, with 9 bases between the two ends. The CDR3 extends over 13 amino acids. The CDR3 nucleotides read TGTGCCAGCAGCGCGGGACAGTACAATGAGCAGTTCTTC. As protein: CASSAGQYNEQFF.

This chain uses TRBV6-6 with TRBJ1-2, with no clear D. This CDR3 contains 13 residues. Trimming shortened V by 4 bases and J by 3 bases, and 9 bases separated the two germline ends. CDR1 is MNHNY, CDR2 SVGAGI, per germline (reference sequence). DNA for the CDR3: TGTGCCAGCAGTTCCGGGATCTACTATGGCTACACCTTC. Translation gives CASSSGIYYGYTF.